The 16 T cell receptor beta chains listed next were all sequenced from one sample in a study of blood T cell repertoires in COVID-19. Clones were read by immunoSEQ multiplex PCR, and TCRdb kept only the in-frame ones, dropping some. The repertoire holds over 110,000 clones, with 70% to 90% as singletons. Sequenced input: peripheral blood. The source is a man in his 70s with acute or convalescent COVID-19.

The chain carries TRBV29-1 and TRBJ1-1; D is perhaps TRBD1 (6 bases). Trimming shortened V by 7 bases and J by 1 base, and 13 bases separated the two germline ends. The CDR3 runs 13 residues. Germline V lookup: CDR1 SQVTM, CDR2 ANQGSEA. The CDR3 is CSAEKQGNTEAFF. The CDR3 nucleotides are TGCAGCGCGGAAAAACAGGGGAACACTGAAGCTTTCTTT.

This clone has only a few counts. The chain has TRBV30 and TRBJ2-7, with D perhaps TRBD2 (5 bases). Germline CDR1 reads GTSNPN; CDR2 reads SVGIG (reference sequence). Trimming left V 4 bases short and J 3 bases short, with 10 bases between. The length of the CDR3 is 12 residues. CDR3 loop: CAWTTGSYEQYF. CDR3 coding DNA: TGTGCCTGGACGACGGGAAGCTACGAGCAGTACTTC.

In DNA, the CDR3 is TGTGCCAGCAGTGACGAACTAGCGGGGGGTTCCCATGAGCAGTTCTTC. Its protein is CASSDELAGGSHEQFF. The chain joins TRBV6-1 to TRBJ2-1, with 12 bases identical to TRBD2. Germline CDR1 MNHNS, CDR2 SASEGT. The CDR3 is 16 amino acids. Trimming removed 3 bases from V and 8 bases from J; junction bases left unmatched: 8.

The rearrangement links TRBV6-2 or TRBV6-3 to TRBJ2-5; TRBD2 agrees at 7 bases. The CDR3 is 15 residues long. V was pared by 2 bases and J by 3 bases, with 6 bases of the junction left unmatched. Germline CDR1 is MNHEY and CDR2 is SVGEGT. DNA of the CDR3: TGTGCCAGCAGTTACCTGGGACTATACAAAGAGACCCAGTACTTC. It codes for CASSYLGLYKETQYF.

This clone was observed once. In the same sample, other DNA sequences code for this CDR3. V usage is TRBV19 and J usage is TRBJ2-2; D not resolved. Trimming cost V 2 bases and J 5 bases, with 6 bases left between them. The CDR3 has 13 amino acids. CDR1 is LNHDA, CDR2 SQIVND, per germline (reference sequence). CDR3 sequence (DNA): TGTGCCAGTAGTATACAGGTTACCGGGGAGCTGTTTTTT. As protein: CASSIQVTGELFF.

The chain links TRBV7-9 to TRBJ1-1; a possible D gene is TRBD1 (6 bases). The CDR3 covers 13 residues. Germline V gives CDR1 SEHNR, CDR2 FQNEAQ (reference sequence). Trimming pared 5 bases from V and 7 bases from J, leaving 14 bases between. CDR3 sequence: CASSPSGGDEAFF. The CDR3 nucleotides read TGTGCCAGCAGCCCCTCGGGGGGCGATGAAGCTTTCTTT.

This clone has a handful of counts. The V and J genes are TRBV5-1 and TRBJ1-4; D is perhaps TRBD1 (5 bases). This CDR3 has 16 amino acids. CDR1 is SGHRS, CDR2 YFSETQ, per germline. The germline V and J ends were trimmed by 2 bases and 0 bases, with 11 bases remaining between them. The CDR3 reads CASSLGGTATNEKLFF. In DNA form, the CDR3 reads TGCGCCAGCAGCTTAGGAGGGACCGCAACTAATGAAAAACTGTTTTTT.

This rearrangement joins TRBV10-1 to TRBJ1-1; tentative D call: TRBD1 (5 bases). Germline V lookup: CDR1 WNHNN, CDR2 SYGVQD (reference sequence). V was cut by 7 bases and J by 3 bases, with 12 bases left in between. CDR3 length equals 13 residues. In DNA, the CDR3 is TGCGCCAGCAAGGGACTCGGGGACACTGAAGCTTTCTTT. Translated: CASKGLGDTEAFF.

The gene calls are TRBV13 and TRBJ1-4, with TRBD1 matching over 7 bases. The CDR3 contains 16 residues. Germline trimming cut 2 bases from V and 2 bases from J; bases unmatched to any gene: 5. The germline CDR1 and CDR2 sequences are PRHDT and FYEKMQ (reference sequence). CDR3 region: CASSLKGAGTNEKLFF. The CDR3 nucleotides read TGTGCCAGCAGCTTAAAGGGGGCCGGGACTAATGAAAAACTGTTTTTT.

The J gene is TRBJ1-3, the V gene TRBV19; unclear D gene. Germline V gene data show CDR1 as LNHDA and CDR2 as SQIVND (reference sequence). The CDR3 covers 14 residues. Trimming removed 7 bases from V and 0 bases from J, with 10 bases in between. The CDR3 reads CASIKDFSGNTIYF. The CDR3 DNA sequence: TGTGCCAGTATCAAGGACTTCTCTGGAAACACCATATATTTT.

The CDR3 spells CASSLSTGSDTQYF. In nucleotides, the CDR3 is TGTGCCAGCAGCTTATCTACGGGTTCAGATACGCAGTATTTT. The chain carries TRBV7-2 and TRBJ2-3; D call uncertain. Trimming cost V 2 bases and J 4 bases, with 10 bases left between them. CDR1 SGHTA and CDR2 FQGNSA come from the germline V gene. This CDR3 is 14 amino acids long.

This sequence joins TRBV28 and TRBJ1-1; weak D call: TRBD1 (6 bases). Germline assignment: CDR1 MDHEN and CDR2 SYDVKM. The V end lost 5 bases, the J end lost 2 bases, and 18 bases lay between the germline ends. CDR3 length: 16 amino acids. The chain's CDR3 is CASSPRQGRINTEAFF. The CDR3 region has the DNA TGTGCCAGCAGTCCCCGGCAGGGGCGAATTAACACTGAAGCTTTCTTT.

The chain joins TRBV6-5 to TRBJ2-7, with D possibly being TRBD1 (5 bases). Per the germline V gene, CDR1 is MNHEY and CDR2 is SVGAGI. V was trimmed by 6 bases and J by 3 bases, leaving 12 bases between them. The CDR3 has 13 residues. The CDR3 protein is CASRGQSGYEQYF. In DNA, the CDR3 is TGTGCCAGCAGAGGACAAAGTGGCTACGAGCAGTACTTC.

This chain uses TRBV11-2 with TRBJ2-7, with TRBD2 matching over 9 bases. The V segment lost 0 bases and the J segment 3 bases; nucleotides outside the gene matches: 9. Germline CDR1 and CDR2: SGHAT and FQNNGV. The CDR3 consists of 17 residues. The CDR3 sequence: CASSLDLGSGGNYEQYF. The CDR3 DNA follows: TGTGCCAGCAGCTTAGATCTTGGCAGCGGGGGGAACTACGAGCAGTACTTC. The whole variable domain, remainder taken from reference TRBV11-2 and TRBJ2-7, is EAGVAQSPRYKIIEKRQSVAFWCNPISGHATLYWYQQILGQGPKLLIQFQNNGVVDDSQLPKDRFSAERLKGVDSTLKIQPAKLEDSAVYLCASSLDLGSGGNYEQYFGPGTRLTVT.

The chain combines TRBV25-1 with TRBJ2-2; D call uncertain. V was shortened by 1 base and J by 1 base, with 7 bases between the two germline ends. CDR3 size: 15 residues. CDR1 and CDR2 from the germline V gene are MGHDK and SYGVNS. CDR3 sequence (DNA): TGTGCCAGCAGTGAATTGTACAGGAACACCGGGGAGCTGTTTTTT. Amino acid sequence: CASSELYRNTGELFF.

The chain couples TRBV19 to TRBJ2-1; TRBD1 matches at 8 bases. J gave up 5 bases and V 3 bases, and 12 bases lay outside the gene matches. CDR1 is LNHDA, CDR2 SQIVND, per germline (reference sequence). The CDR3 contains 17 residues. In DNA, the CDR3 is TGTGCCAGTAGTATTAGGACCAAGACAGGGGACCACAATGAGCAGTTCTTC. Its translation: CASSIRTKTGDHNEQFF.